This T cell receptor (beta chain) was identified in a study of blood T cell repertoires in COVID-19 (TCRdb year 2020). Some background on the complete study: Samples from collaborators originated in the United States, Italy and Spain and spanned both the acute and convalescent phases of COVID-19. The material from the prospective study consisted of cDNA or gDNA derived from T cells, B-cell-depleted T cells, or PBMCs. The dataset comprised deeply sampled blood TCRbeta repertoires from subjects exposed to, actively infected with, or recovered from COVID-19. A freely available public database, intended as a resource for researchers studying the immune response to SARS-CoV-2, is where the repertoires were released. Samples came from the ongoing ImmuneRACE study (first 160 participants) plus 1,254 subjects from 6 global collaborators. Sample metadata almost always included a de-identified subject ID, COVID-19 status, age in years and sex. HLA class I and class II types, where available, came from metadata supplied by the sample provider rather than from assay-based typing. The paper as a whole reports these results and caveats: How much clinical and demographic metadata was included differed by source and by participant, and the metadata was provided uncurated.

Collaborating institutions collected whole blood in K2EDTA tubes following their own protocols. For TCRbeta analysis, collaborator samples were shipped as frozen whole blood, as isolated PBMCs, or as DNA extracted from either sample type. TCRbeta CDR3 regions were amplified from genomic DNA using the immunoSEQ Assay, a bias-controlled multiplex PCR. The published analysis was carried out like this. The number of nucleated cells in each sample was estimated by amplification of reference gene primers within the assay. Sequence reads were collapsed and filtered to measure the absolute abundance of every unique TCRbeta CDR3 rearrangement. For each sample, productive Simpson clonality was calculated as the square root of Simpson's diversity index across productive rearrangements. The immuneACCESS repertoire file appears here via TCRdb, limited to in-frame rearrangements. These files lack a portion of the clones; in checked studies, under half of the deficit traces to unresolved V genes, and the cause of the others is not known. The V and J calls and clone size come from that table; D and trimming were worked out from the DNA. Here the sample has about 210,000 clones; 83% occur a single time. Clones ranked in the top ten supply 2.5% of the sample.

Turning to this clone: Its antigen is not yet known. Base quality data are lacking; no much larger clone is found one base away.

The V and J ends are trimmed by 4 bases and 4 bases, leaving 11 bases between them. Its CDR3 holds 15 amino acids, cysteine through phenylalanine. Here the CDR3 DNA is all that survives: 45 bases in frame from base 1. CDR1 and CDR2 are read off the germline V gene as SGHVS and FNYEAQ. This receptor was identified in a woman aged 40 to 49 with active or convalescent COVID-19. Source material: peripheral blood. The chain is assembled from TRBV7-6 and TRBJ2-6; no confident D gene assignment can be made. The CDR3 region: CASSSAPRGANVLTF. The sequenced DNA is TGTGCCAGCAGCTCGGCCCCGAGGGGGGCCAACGTCCTGACTTTC.